This T cell receptor (beta chain) was identified in a study of memory CD4+ T cells and cytomegalovirus serostatus. Study-level results: Repertoires predicted CMV serostatus with median bootstrapped AUC of about 0.96.

The germline V gene has CDR1 MDHEN and CDR2 SYDVKM. The trim removed 6 bases at V and 3 bases at J, leaving 23 bases unmatched. The CDR3 is made up of 19 amino acids. Method: immunoSEQ multiplex PCR; TCRdb's copy keeps in-frame clones and lacks some. This sample carries about 60,000 clones, roughly 80% of them seen once, and the ten largest clones take around 0.58%. Single viable CD3+CD4+CD8-CD45RO+ cells were sorted as the memory CD4+ T cells. This clone was detected only a few times. The antigen is unknown. The sample comprised memory CD4+ T cells from blood. The TCR sequence derives from an adult in good health and CMV-seronegative. Some clones in this sample may be carry-over from other donors' samples. This chain joins TRBV28 and TRBJ2-7; TRBD2 aligns across 7 bases. DNA for the CDR3: TGTGCCAGCAGCACCAGTAGACCCCAAGGACTAGGTTCCTACTACGAGCAGTACTTC. Translating gives CASSTSRPQGLGSYYEQYF.